The text below deals with one TCR beta chain. These data come from a study of blood T cell repertoires in COVID-19. Study details: Acute and convalescent COVID-19 specimens originated in the United States, Italy and Spain. T cells, B-cell-depleted T cells, or PBMCs provided the cDNA or gDNA that served as material.

In the original processing: Estimation of nucleated cell counts was performed using reference gene primer amplification. Method: immunoSEQ multiplex PCR; TCRdb's copy keeps in-frame clones and lacks some. V and J calls and clone size come straight from that table; D and trimming were deduced from the DNA. The sample has fewer than 120,000 clones; 75% to 80% are singletons. CDR1 LNHDA and CDR2 SQIVND come from the germline V gene (reference sequence). J gave up 9 bases and V 6 bases, and 9 bases lay outside the gene matches. This CDR3 has 14 residues. This sequence originates from a woman older than 75 with active or convalescent COVID-19. This chain joins TRBV19 and TRBJ2-4; TRBD2 agrees at 9 bases. Sequencing was done on a sample of peripheral blood. The CDR3 region is CASRPGLAWAIQYF. The CDR3 DNA reads TGTGCCAGTAGACCCGGACTAGCGTGGGCCATTCAGTACTTC.